This TCR beta chain was sequenced during a study of shared clonotypes between healthy human individuals. Germline CDR1 is MNHEY and CDR2 is SMNVEV (reference sequence). This CDR3 comprises 15 residues. V was trimmed by 5 bases and J by 0 bases, leaving 11 bases between them. As defined, naive CD8 cells were CD45RO-negative and positively selected for CCR7, with terminally differentiated effector memory CD45RA+ cells excluded. Profiled with immunoSEQ multiplex PCR; TCRdb holds only in-frame clones, not every one. Among 1.5 million to 2.5 million clones, approximately 95% were seen once, and the ten largest hold around 1.2%.

Sequencing input: naive CD8+ T cells sorted from blood. This receptor was taken from a man younger than 35 in good health. The chain carries TRBV27 and TRBJ1-3; D ambiguous. Here the CDR3 reads CASSSDGISGNTIYF. CDR3 nucleotides: TGTGCCAGCAGTAGTGACGGAATCTCTGGAAACACCATATATTTT.